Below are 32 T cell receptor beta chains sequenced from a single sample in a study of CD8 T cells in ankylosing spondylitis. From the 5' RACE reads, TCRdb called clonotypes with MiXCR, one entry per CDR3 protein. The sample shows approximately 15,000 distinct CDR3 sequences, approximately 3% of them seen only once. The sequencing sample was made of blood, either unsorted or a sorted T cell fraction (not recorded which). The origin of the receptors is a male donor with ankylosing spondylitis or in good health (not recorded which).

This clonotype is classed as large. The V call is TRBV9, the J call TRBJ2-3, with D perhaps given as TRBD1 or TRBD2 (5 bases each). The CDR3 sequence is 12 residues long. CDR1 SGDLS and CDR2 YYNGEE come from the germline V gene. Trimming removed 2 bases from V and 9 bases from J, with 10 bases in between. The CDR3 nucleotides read TGTGCCAGCAGCGTTGAGGGGATGACGCAGTATTTT. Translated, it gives CASSVEGMTQYF. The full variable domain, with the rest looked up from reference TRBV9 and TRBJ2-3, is DSGVTQTPKHLITATGQRVTLRCSPRSGDLSVYWYQQSLDQGLQFLIQYYNGEERAKGNILERFSAQQFPDLHSELNLSSLELGDSALYFCASSVEGMTQYFGPGTRLTVL.

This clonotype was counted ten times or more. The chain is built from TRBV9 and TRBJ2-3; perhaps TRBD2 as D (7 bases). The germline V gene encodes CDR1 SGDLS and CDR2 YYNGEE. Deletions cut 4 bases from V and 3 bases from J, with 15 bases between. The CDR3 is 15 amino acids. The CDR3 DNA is TGTGCCAGCAGCCTAACGGGGGGCTGGACAGATACGCAGTATTTT. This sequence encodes CASSLTGGWTDTQYF.

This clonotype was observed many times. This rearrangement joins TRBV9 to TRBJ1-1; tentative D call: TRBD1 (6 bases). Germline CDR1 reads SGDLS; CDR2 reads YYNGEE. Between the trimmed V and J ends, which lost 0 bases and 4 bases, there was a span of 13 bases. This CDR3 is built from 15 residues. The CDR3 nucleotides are TGTGCCAGCAGCGTAGGCGGAGGGGGGGTCACTGAAGCTTTCTTT. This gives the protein CASSVGGGGVTEAFF.

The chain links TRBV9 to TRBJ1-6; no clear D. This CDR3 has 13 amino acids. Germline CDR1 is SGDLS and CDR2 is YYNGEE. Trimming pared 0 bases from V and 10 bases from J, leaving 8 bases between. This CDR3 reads CASSVDGGSPLHF. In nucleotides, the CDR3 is TGTGCCAGCAGCGTAGATGGCGGCTCACCCCTCCACTTT. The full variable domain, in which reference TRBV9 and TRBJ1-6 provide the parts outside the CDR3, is DSGVTQTPKHLITATGQRVTLRCSPRSGDLSVYWYQQSLDQGLQFLIQYYNGEERAKGNILERFSAQQFPDLHSELNLSSLELGDSALYFCASSVDGGSPLHFGNGTRLTVT.

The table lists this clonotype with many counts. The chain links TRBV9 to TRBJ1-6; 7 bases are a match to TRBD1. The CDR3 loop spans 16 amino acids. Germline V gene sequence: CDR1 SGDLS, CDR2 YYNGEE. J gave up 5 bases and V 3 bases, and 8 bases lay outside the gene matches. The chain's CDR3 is CASSDPGTANNSPLHF. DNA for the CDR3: TGTGCCAGCAGCGACCCAGGGACAGCGAATAATTCACCCCTCCACTTT.

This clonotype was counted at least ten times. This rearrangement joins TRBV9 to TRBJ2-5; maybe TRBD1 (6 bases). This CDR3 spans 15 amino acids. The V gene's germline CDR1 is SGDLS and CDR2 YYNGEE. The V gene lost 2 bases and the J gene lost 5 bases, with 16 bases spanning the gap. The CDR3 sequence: CASSVPTGSVETQYF. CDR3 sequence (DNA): TGTGCCAGCAGCGTTCCAACAGGGTCGGTGGAGACCCAGTACTTC.

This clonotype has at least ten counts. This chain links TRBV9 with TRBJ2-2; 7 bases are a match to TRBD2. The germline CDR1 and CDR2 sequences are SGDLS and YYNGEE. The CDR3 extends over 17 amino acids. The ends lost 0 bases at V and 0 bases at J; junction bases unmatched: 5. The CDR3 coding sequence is TGTGCCAGCAGCGTAGGGGGTGGGGGGGCGAACACCGGGGAGCTGTTTTTT. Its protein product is CASSVGGGGANTGELFF. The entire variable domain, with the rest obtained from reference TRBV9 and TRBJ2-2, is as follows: DSGVTQTPKHLITATGQRVTLRCSPRSGDLSVYWYQQSLDQGLQFLIQYYNGEERAKGNILERFSAQQFPDLHSELNLSSLELGDSALYFCASSVGGGGANTGELFFGEGSRLTVL.

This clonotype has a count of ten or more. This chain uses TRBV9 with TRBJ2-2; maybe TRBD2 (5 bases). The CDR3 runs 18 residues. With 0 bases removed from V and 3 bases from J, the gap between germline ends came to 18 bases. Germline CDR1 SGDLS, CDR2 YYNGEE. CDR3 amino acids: CASSVELVRTQDTGELFF. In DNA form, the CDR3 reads TGTGCCAGCAGCGTAGAGCTGGTACGGACTCAGGACACCGGGGAGCTGTTTTTT.

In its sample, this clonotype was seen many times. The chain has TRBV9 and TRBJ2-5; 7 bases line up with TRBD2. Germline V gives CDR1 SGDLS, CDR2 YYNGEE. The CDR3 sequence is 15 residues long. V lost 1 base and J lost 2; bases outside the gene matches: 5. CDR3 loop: CASSVLASGQETQYF. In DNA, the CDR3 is TGTGCCAGCAGCGTATTGGCTAGCGGACAAGAGACCCAGTACTTC.

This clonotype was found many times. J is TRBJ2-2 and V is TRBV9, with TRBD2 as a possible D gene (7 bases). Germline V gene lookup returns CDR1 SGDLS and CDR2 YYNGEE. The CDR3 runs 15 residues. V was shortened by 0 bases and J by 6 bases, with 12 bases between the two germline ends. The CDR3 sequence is CASSVEGGRAGELFF. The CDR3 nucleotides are TGTGCCAGCAGCGTAGAGGGGGGGCGAGCCGGGGAGCTGTTTTTT.

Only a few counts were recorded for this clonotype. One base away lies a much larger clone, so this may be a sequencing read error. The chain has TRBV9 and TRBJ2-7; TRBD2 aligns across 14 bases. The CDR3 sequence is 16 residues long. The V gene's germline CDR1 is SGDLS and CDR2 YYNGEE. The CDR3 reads CASSEGTSGSLYERYF. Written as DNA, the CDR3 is TGTGCCAGCAGCGAAGGGACTAGCGGGAGTCTCTACGAGCGGTACTTC.

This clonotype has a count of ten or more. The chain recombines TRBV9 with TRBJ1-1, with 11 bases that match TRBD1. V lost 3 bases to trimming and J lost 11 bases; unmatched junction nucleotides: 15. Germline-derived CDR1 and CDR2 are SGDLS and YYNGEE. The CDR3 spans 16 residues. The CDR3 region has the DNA TGTGCCAGCAGCGCTGGGGACAGGGGGAAGTTGATCGGGGCTTTCTTT. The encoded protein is CASSAGDRGKLIGAFF. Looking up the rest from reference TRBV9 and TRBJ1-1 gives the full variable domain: DSGVTQTPKHLITATGQRVTLRCSPRSGDLSVYWYQQSLDQGLQFLIQYYNGEERAKGNILERFSAQQFPDLHSELNLSSLELGDSALYFCASSAGDRGKLIGAFFGQGTRLTVV.

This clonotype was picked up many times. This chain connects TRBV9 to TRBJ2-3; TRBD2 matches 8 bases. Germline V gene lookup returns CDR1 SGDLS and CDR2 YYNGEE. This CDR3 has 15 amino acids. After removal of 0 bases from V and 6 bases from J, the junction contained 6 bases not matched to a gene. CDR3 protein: CASSVGGREDDTQYF. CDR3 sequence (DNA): TGTGCCAGCAGCGTAGGGGGGCGGGAGGACGATACGCAGTATTTT.

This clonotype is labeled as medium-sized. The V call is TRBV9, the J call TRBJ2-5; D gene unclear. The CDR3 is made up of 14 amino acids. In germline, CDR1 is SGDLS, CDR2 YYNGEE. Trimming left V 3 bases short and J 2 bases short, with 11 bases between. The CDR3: CASSAGRRQETQYF. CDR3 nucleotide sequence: TGTGCCAGCAGCGCCGGACGCCGTCAAGAGACCCAGTACTTC.

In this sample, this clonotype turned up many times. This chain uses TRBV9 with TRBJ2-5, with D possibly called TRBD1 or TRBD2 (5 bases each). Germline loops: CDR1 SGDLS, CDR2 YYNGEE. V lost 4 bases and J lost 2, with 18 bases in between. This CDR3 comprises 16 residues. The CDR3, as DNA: TGTGCCAGCAGCCCCGAGGGCGGCAGGGTGCAAGAGACCCAGTACTTC. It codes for CASSPEGGRVQETQYF.

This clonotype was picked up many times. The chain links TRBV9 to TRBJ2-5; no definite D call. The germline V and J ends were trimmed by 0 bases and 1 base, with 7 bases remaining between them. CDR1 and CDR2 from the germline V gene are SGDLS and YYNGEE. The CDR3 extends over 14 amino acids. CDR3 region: CASSVGRTQETQYF. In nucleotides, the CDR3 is TGTGCCAGCAGCGTAGGGCGGACCCAAGAGACCCAGTACTTC.

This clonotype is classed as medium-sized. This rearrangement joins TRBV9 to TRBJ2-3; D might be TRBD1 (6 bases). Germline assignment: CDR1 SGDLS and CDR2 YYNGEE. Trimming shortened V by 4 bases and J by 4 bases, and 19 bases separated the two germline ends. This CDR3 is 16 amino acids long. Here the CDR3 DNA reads TGTGCCAGCAGCTCGACCCCAGGGGTGCGTGCAGATACGCAGTATTTT. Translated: CASSSTPGVRADTQYF.

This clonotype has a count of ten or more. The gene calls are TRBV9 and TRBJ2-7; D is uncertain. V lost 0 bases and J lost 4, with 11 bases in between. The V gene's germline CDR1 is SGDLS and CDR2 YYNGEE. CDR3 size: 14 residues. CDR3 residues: CASSVGPPSYEQYF. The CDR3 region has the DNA TGTGCCAGCAGCGTAGGTCCACCATCGTACGAGCAGTACTTC.

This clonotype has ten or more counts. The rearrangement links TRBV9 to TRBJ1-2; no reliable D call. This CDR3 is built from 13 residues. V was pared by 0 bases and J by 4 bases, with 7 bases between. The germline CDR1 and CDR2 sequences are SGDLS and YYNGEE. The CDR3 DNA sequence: TGTGCCAGCAGCGTAGATCCCAGCTATGGCTACACCTTC. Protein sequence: CASSVDPSYGYTF.

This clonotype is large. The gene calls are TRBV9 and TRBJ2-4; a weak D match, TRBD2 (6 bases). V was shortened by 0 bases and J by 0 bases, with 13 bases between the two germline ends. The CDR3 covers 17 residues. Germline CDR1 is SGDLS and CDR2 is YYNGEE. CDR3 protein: CASSVAGGPLAKNIQYF. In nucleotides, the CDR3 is TGTGCCAGCAGCGTAGCCGGGGGTCCCCTAGCCAAAAACATTCAGTACTTC.

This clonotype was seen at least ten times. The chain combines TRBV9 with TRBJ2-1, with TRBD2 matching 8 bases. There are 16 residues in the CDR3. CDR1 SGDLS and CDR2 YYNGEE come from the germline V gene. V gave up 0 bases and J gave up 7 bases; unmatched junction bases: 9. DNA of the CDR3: TGTGCCAGCAGCGTAGTGTCCGGGGGGGCGGGGAATGAGCAGTTCTTC. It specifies CASSVVSGGAGNEQFF.

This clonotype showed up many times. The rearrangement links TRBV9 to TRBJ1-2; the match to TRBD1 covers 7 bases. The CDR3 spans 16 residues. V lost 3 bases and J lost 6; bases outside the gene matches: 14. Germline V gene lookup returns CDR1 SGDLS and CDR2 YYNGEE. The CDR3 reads CASSAQTGMSADGYTF. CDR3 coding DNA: TGTGCCAGCAGCGCCCAGACAGGGATGTCGGCAGATGGCTACACCTTC. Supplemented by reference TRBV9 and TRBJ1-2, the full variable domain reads DSGVTQTPKHLITATGQRVTLRCSPRSGDLSVYWYQQSLDQGLQFLIQYYNGEERAKGNILERFSAQQFPDLHSELNLSSLELGDSALYFCASSAQTGMSADGYTFGSGTRLTVV.

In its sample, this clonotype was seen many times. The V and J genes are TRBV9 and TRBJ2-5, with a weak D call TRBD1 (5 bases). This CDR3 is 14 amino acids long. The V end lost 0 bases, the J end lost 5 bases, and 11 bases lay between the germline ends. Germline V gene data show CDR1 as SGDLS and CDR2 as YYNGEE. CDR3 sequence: CASSVEVWGETQYF. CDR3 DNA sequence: TGTGCCAGCAGCGTAGAGGTATGGGGCGAGACCCAGTACTTC.

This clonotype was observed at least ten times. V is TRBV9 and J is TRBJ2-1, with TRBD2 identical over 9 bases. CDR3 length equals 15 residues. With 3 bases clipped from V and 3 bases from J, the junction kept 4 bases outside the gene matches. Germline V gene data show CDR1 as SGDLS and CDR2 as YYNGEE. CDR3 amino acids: CASSEKAGGYNEQFF. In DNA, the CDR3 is TGTGCCAGCAGCGAAAAAGCGGGGGGCTACAATGAGCAGTTCTTC.

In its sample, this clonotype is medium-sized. The CDR3 reads CASSSTGQAFYEQYF. DNA for the CDR3: TGTGCCAGCAGCAGTACGGGACAGGCGTTCTACGAGCAGTACTTC. V gene TRBV9 combines with J gene TRBJ2-7, with TRBD1 matching 8 bases. V was pared by 4 bases and J by 3 bases, with 9 bases of the junction left unmatched. CDR3 length: 15 amino acids. Germline V gives CDR1 SGDLS, CDR2 YYNGEE.

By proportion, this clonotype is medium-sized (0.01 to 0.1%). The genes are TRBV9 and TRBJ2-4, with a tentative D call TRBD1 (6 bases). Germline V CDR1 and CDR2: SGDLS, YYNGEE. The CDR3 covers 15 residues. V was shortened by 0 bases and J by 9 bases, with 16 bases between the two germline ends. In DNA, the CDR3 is TGTGCCAGCAGCGTAGAACCCTCAGGGGATATCATTCAGTACTTC. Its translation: CASSVEPSGDIIQYF.

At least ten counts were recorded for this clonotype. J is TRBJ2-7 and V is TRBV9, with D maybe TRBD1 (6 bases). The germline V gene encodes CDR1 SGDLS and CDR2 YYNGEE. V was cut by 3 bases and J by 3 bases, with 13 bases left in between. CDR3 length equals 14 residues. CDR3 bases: TGTGCCAGCAGCGCGTCCCAAGGGGGCTACGAGCAGTACTTC. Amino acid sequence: CASSASQGGYEQYF.

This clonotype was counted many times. This chain's CDR3 is CASKQLSSIDTQYF. The CDR3 DNA follows: TGTGCCAGCAAGCAGCTTTCCTCGATAGATACGCAGTATTTT. The chain links TRBV9 to TRBJ2-3; D is undetermined. The germline CDR1 and CDR2 sequences are SGDLS and YYNGEE. CDR3 size: 14 residues. V lost 6 bases and J 5 bases, leaving 16 bases between the germline ends.

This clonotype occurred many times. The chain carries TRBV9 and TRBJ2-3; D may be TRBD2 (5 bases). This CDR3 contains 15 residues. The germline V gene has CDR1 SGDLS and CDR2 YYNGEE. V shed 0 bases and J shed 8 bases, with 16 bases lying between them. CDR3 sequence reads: CASSVGAELRGTQYF. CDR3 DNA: TGTGCCAGCAGCGTAGGAGCGGAGTTAAGAGGTACGCAGTATTTT.

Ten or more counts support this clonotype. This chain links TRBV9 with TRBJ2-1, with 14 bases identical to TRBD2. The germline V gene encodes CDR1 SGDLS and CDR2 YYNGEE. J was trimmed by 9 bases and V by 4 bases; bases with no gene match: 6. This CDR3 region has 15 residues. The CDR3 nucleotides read TGTGCCAGCAGCCTCGGGACTAGCGGGAGTCTTGAGCAGTTCTTC. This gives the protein CASSLGTSGSLEQFF.

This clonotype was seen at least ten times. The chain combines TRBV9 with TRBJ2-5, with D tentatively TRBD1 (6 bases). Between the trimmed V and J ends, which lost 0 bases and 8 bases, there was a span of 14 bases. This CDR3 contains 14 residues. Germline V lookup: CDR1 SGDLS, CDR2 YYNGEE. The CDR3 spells CASSVGGQPRTQYF. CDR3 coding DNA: TGTGCCAGCAGCGTAGGCGGACAGCCTAGAACCCAGTACTTC.

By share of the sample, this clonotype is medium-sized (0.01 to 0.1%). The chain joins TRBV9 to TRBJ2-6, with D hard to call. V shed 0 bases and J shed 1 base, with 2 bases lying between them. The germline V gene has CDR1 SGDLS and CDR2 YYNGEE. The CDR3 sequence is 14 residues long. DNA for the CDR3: TGTGCCAGCAGCGTAGTGTCTGGGGCCAACGTCCTGACTTTC. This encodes CASSVVSGANVLTF.